The 18 T cell receptor beta chains below all came from one sample that was sequenced in a study of T-cell reconstitution after alpha-beta-depleted transplantation in children. As it was prepared, the TCRbeta library received unique molecular identifiers. TCRdb redid the calling of the PCR reads with MiXCR, one entry per CDR3 protein. The sample has about a million distinct CDR3 sequences; about 26% are singletons. Here the sequenced sample was PBMCs, mostly from graft donor cells, taken 360 days after TCRalphabeta/CD19-depleted stem cell transplant. The origin of the receptors is a boy in the first two years of life who had a stem cell transplant for SCID, so the T cells may come from the graft donor.

The chain joins TRBV5-1 to TRBJ2-3; D remains ambiguous. The V gene's germline CDR1 is SGHRS and CDR2 YFSETQ. The CDR3 is made up of 13 amino acids. V lost 4 bases and J lost 3, with 9 bases in between. CDR3 nucleotides: TGCGCCAGCAGCGTACAGATTACAGATACGCAGTATTTT. Encoded protein: CASSVQITDTQYF.

CDR3 coding DNA: TGTGCCAGCTCACCCGGGTTAGCGCAGACAGATACGCAGTATTTT. Encoded protein: CASSPGLAQTDTQYF. The chain recombines TRBV18 with TRBJ2-3; maybe TRBD2 (5 bases). Germline V gives CDR1 KGHSH, CDR2 LQKENI. The CDR3 is made up of 15 amino acids. V lost 3 bases and J lost 3, with 13 bases in between. Drawing the rest from reference TRBV18 and TRBJ2-3, the complete variable domain is NAGVMQNPRHLVRRRGQEARLRCSPMKGHSHVYWYRQLPEEGLKFMVYLQKENIIDESGMPKERFSAEFPKEGPSILRIQQVVRGDSAAYFCASSPGLAQTDTQYFGPGTRLTVL.

CDR3 sequence: CASSPGRGLYNEQFF. The CDR3 DNA follows: TGTGCCAGTAGCCCAGGGAGGGGGCTTTACAATGAGCAGTTCTTC. V usage is TRBV19 and J usage is TRBJ2-1, with D perhaps matching TRBD1 or TRBD2 (7 bases each). The CDR3 totals 15 residues. In germline, CDR1 is LNHDA, CDR2 SQIVND (reference sequence). Trimming took 6 bases from V and 4 from J, leaving 16 bases between them.

The CDR3 DNA is TGCGCCAGCAGCGGGGGACAGATCGTGACCCAGTACTTC. Translating it yields CASSGGQIVTQYF. The chain recombines TRBV5-1 with TRBJ2-5; 7 bases agree with TRBD1. Per germline, CDR1 SGHRS and CDR2 YFSETQ. J gave up 7 bases and V 4 bases, and 7 bases lay outside the gene matches. The CDR3 has 13 residues.

The chain carries TRBV20-1 and TRBJ2-7; D tentatively fits TRBD1 or TRBD2 (5 bases each). The V end was cut by 3 bases, the J end by 0 bases, with 9 bases between. CDR1 is DFQATT, CDR2 SNEGSKA, per germline (reference sequence). The CDR3 totals 13 residues. CDR3 bases: TGCAGTGCTAGTCGAGGGGCCTCCTACGAGCAGTACTTC. The encoded protein is CSASRGASYEQYF.

This chain links TRBV5-4 with TRBJ2-1, with TRBD2 matching over 11 bases. There are 17 residues in the CDR3. Germline CDR1 reads SGHNT; CDR2 reads YYREEE (reference sequence). With V trimmed by 0 bases and J by 4 bases, 6 bases remained unmatched. Here the CDR3 reads CASSLALLAGEYNEQFF. Here the CDR3 DNA reads TGTGCCAGCAGCTTGGCCTTACTAGCGGGAGAATACAATGAGCAGTTCTTC.

This clonotype has just a few counts. The genes are TRBV5-1 and TRBJ1-1; the match to TRBD1 covers 11 bases. The germline CDR1 and CDR2 sequences are SGHRS and YFSETQ. V was pared by 0 bases and J by 4 bases, with 8 bases of the junction left unmatched. This CDR3 has 17 amino acids. CDR3 sequence reads: CASSLEPGGTGGTEAFF. CDR3 DNA: TGCGCCAGCAGCTTGGAACCGGGGGGGACAGGGGGCACTGAAGCTTTCTTT. Based on the CDR3 plus reference TRBV5-1 and TRBJ1-1, the full variable domain is KAGVTQTPRYLIKTRGQQVTLSCSPISGHRSVSWYQQTPGQGLQFLFEYFSETQRNKGNFPGRFSGRQFSNSRSEMNVSTLELGDSALYLCASSLEPGGTGGTEAFFGQGTRLTVV.

This clonotype was seen more than once but under ten times. The J gene is TRBJ2-1, the V gene TRBV7-9; the D is unclear. CDR1 is SEHNR, CDR2 FQNEAQ, per germline (reference sequence). The V end lost 8 bases, the J end lost 3 bases, and 14 bases lay between the germline ends. The CDR3 is made up of 14 amino acids. In DNA form, the CDR3 reads TGTGCCAGCGGAACAGCACAAGTCTACAATGAGCAGTTCTTC. Its protein product is CASGTAQVYNEQFF.

This chain joins TRBV15 and TRBJ1-5; 10 nucleotides agree with TRBD1. Germline V gene lookup returns CDR1 LNHNV and CDR2 YYDKDF (reference sequence). V trimming: 5 bases; J trimming: 6 bases; junction bases outside the gene matches: 7. The CDR3 has 15 amino acids. The CDR3 nucleotides read TGTGCCACCAGCGGGGACAGGGGACGGGGTCAGCCCCAGCATTTT. Its protein is CATSGDRGRGQPQHF.

The chain links TRBV5-1 to TRBJ2-2; D unresolved. Trimming took 1 base from V and 3 from J, leaving 10 bases between them. The CDR3 extends over 15 amino acids. Germline CDR1 is SGHRS and CDR2 is YFSETQ. The DNA of the CDR3 is TGCGCCAGCAGCTTGACGAGCTTATACACCGGGGAGCTGTTTTTT. Residues: CASSLTSLYTGELFF.

The chain couples TRBV20-1 to TRBJ2-5; 9 nucleotides align to TRBD1. The CDR3 runs to 13 residues. Germline CDR1 is DFQATT and CDR2 is SNEGSKA (reference sequence). V lost 6 bases, J lost 3 bases, and 5 bases stayed unmatched. The CDR3 DNA is TGCAGTGCCATGGGGACAGGGAAAGAGACCCAGTACTTC. Translated, it gives CSAMGTGKETQYF.

The rearrangement links TRBV20-1 to TRBJ2-7; 8 bases line up with TRBD2. Germline loops: CDR1 DFQATT, CDR2 SNEGSKA (reference sequence). The trim removed 1 base at V and 2 bases at J, leaving 13 bases unmatched. This CDR3 spans 17 amino acids. The chain's CDR3 is CSARAHSGGPLPYEQYF. The CDR3 region has the DNA TGCAGTGCTAGAGCGCACAGCGGGGGCCCCCTCCCCTACGAGCAGTACTTC.

The table lists this clonotype with a few counts. The V call is TRBV12-3 or TRBV12-4, the J call TRBJ1-5; D remains unclear. V was cut by 3 bases and J by 4 bases, with 7 bases left in between. This CDR3 region has 13 residues. This CDR3 reads CASSLSENQPQHF. The CDR3 region has the DNA TGTGCCAGCAGTTTGTCGGAGAATCAGCCCCAGCATTTT.

This clonotype occurred many times. The chain links TRBV20-1 to TRBJ1-1; 8 bases map to TRBD1. There are 13 residues in the CDR3. The germline CDR1 and CDR2 sequences are DFQATT and SNEGSKA (reference sequence). Trimming at V came to 5 bases and at J to 4 bases, leaving 6 bases not matched to a gene. The DNA of the CDR3 is TGCAGTGCTCGGGCGGACAGGGTCACTGAAGCTTTCTTT. This codes for CSARADRVTEAFF.

This clonotype was observed a few times. V and J are TRBV12-3 or TRBV12-4 and TRBJ2-2; D tentatively fits TRBD1 or TRBD2 (5 bases each). V lost 8 bases and J 6 bases, leaving 10 bases between the germline ends. The CDR3 is 12 amino acids. CDR3 coding DNA: TGTGCCAGCGGGGGATTCCCCGGGGAGCTGTTTTTT. Translated: CASGGFPGELFF.

This clonotype was recorded once. V is TRBV20-1 and J is TRBJ2-7, with D hard to call. V shed 3 bases and J shed 7 bases, with 19 bases lying between them. Germline V lookup: CDR1 DFQATT, CDR2 SNEGSKA (reference sequence). The CDR3 is 14 residues long. Written as DNA, the CDR3 is TGCAGTGCTAGGTCCTCCGGAACCCAGTGGGAGCAGTACTTC. This encodes CSARSSGTQWEQYF.

The chain is built from TRBV20-1 and TRBJ2-7; perhaps TRBD1 as D (6 bases). Germline CDR1 is DFQATT and CDR2 is SNEGSKA (reference sequence). The CDR3 runs to 14 residues. Between the trimmed V and J ends, which lost 5 bases and 4 bases, there was a span of 18 bases. Here the CDR3 DNA reads TGCAGTGCTCCGTTGGACCGGACAGCTTACGAGCAGTACTTC. Protein product: CSAPLDRTAYEQYF.

The chain links TRBV7-9 to TRBJ2-5; D not resolved. V lost 1 base, J lost 5 bases, and 11 bases lay in between. CDR1 is SEHNR and CDR2 is FQNEAQ in the germline V gene (reference sequence). The CDR3 is 14 residues long. The CDR3 DNA reads TGTGCCAGCAGCTTAGACTATGCGTTGGAGACCCAGTACTTC. This sequence encodes CASSLDYALETQYF.